The T cell receptor (beta chain) described here comes from a study of chemoradiotherapy in HPV16-positive cancers. Measured with immunoSEQ multiplex PCR; TCRdb has only the in-frame clones, and not every one. The sample has approximately 940 clones, 70% to 75% seen once. Deletions cut 1 base from V and 3 bases from J, with 9 bases between. The CDR3 is 14 amino acids. Germline assignment: CDR1 SNHLY and CDR2 FYNNEI. The origin of this receptor is a human donor with HPV-associated anogenital cancer. The chain combines TRBV2 with TRBJ1-2; no definite D call. The sample here was tumor tissue, taken from a patient who underwent chemoradiotherapy. In nucleotides, the CDR3 is TGTGCCAGCAGTGAAGAGAGGAGCGACTATGGCTACACCTTC. It codes for CASSEERSDYGYTF.